The rows below give T cell receptor beta chains drawn from one sample of a study of monozygotic twins with cystic fibrosis. Sequencing used immunoSEQ multiplex PCR; TCRdb keeps in-frame clones, though not all of them. The sample lists about 25,000 clones; over 75% were seen once. The sample was blood. The origin of the receptors is a girl aged 2-10 years with cystic fibrosis. Each CDR3 is given with its conserved first and last residue. The D gene is left open where the match is weak. Expanded clones are given a class, and other clones once, few, many or no size at all.

clone_size,d_call,j_call,v_call,cdr3_aa,cdr3_nt
once,NA,TRBJ2-1,TRBV7-2,CASSLGWGVEQFF,TGTGCCAGCAGCTTAGGATGGGGGGTAGAGCAGTTCTTC
NA,NA,TRBJ1-6,TRBV10-3,CAISEGRSPYNSPLHF,TGTGCCATCAGTGAGGGCCGCAGCCCTTATAATTCACCCCTCCACTTT
NA,NA,TRBJ2-5,TRBV5-5,CASSWGPGFEETQYF,TGTGCCAGCAGCTGGGGGCCGGGGTTCGAAGAGACCCAGTACTTC
NA,TRBD1,TRBJ1-3,TRBV10-3,CATNPVDRGSGNTIYF,TGTGCCACCAACCCGGTGGACAGGGGATCTGGAAACACCATATATTTT
NA,TRBD2,TRBJ2-1,TRBV7-9,CASSLGPPGTSGTNEQFF,TGTGCCAGCAGCTTAGGACCCCCCGGGACTAGCGGGACGAATGAGCAGTTCTTC
NA,TRBD1,TRBJ2-7,TRBV13,CASSRTGSPAYEQYF,TGTGCCAGCAGCCGGACAGGGAGTCCAGCCTACGAGCAGTACTTC
NA,TRBD1,TRBJ2-7,TRBV5-4,CASSLVPGTGIPYEQYF,TGTGCCAGCAGCTTGGTCCCCGGGACAGGGATTCCCTACGAGCAGTACTTC
NA,TRBD1,TRBJ2-7,TRBV2,CASSGDRNYEQYF,TGTGCCAGCAGTGGGGACAGGAATTACGAGCAGTACTTC
NA,NA,TRBJ1-2,TRBV4-1,CASSQLPTVSYGYTF,TGCGCCAGCAGCCAACTCCCGACAGTCTCCTATGGCTACACCTTC
NA,TRBD2,TRBJ2-5,TRBV7-2,CASSYTSGGAWETQYF,TGTGCCAGCAGCTACACTAGCGGGGGGGCTTGGGAGACCCAGTACTTC
NA,NA,TRBJ2-2,TRBV6-5,CASSYFSVPGELFF,TGTGCCAGCAGTTACTTTTCCGTCCCCGGGGAGCTGTTTTTT
once,TRBD2,TRBJ2-3,TRBV19,CASSPRTSGYTDTQYF,TGTGCCAGTAGTCCAAGGACTAGCGGCTACACAGATACGCAGTATTTT
NA,NA,TRBJ1-1,TRBV7-2,CASSLALGSRMSDSFF,TGTGCCAGCAGCTTAGCGCTGGGCAGTCGAATGTCAGACTCTTTCTTT
NA,TRBD1,TRBJ2-4,TRBV15,CATSARTGSKNIQYF,TGTGCCACCAGCGCTCGGACAGGGTCCAAAAACATTCAGTACTTC
few,NA,TRBJ1-4,TRBV29-1,CSVSRGANEKLFF,TGCAGCGTCTCCAGGGGAGCTAATGAAAAACTGTTTTTT
once,NA,TRBJ1-4,TRBV7-2,CASSLGGEKLFF,TGTGCCAGCAGCTTGGGAGGGGAAAAACTGTTTTTT
NA,NA,TRBJ2-7,TRBV6-6,CASSYPKAGYEQYF,TGTGCCAGCAGTTACCCGAAGGCGGGGTACGAGCAGTACTTC
NA,TRBD1,TRBJ1-5,TRBV7-6,CGQRTGTDQPQHF,TGTGGACAAAGGACAGGGACGGATCAGCCCCAGCATTTT
NA,NA,TRBJ2-2,TRBV13,CASSPPTWNPGELFF,TGTGCCAGCAGTCCGCCGACATGGAACCCCGGGGAGCTGTTTTTT
NA,TRBD2,TRBJ2-5,TRBV4-2,CASSQGVSGGKTQYF,TGTGCCAGCAGCCAGGGGGTTAGCGGGGGCAAAACCCAGTACTTC
NA,NA,TRBJ1-2,TRBV30,CARTAGGLNYGYTF,TGTGCACGGACCGCGGGGGGATTAAACTATGGCTACACCTTC
NA,NA,TRBJ2-5,TRBV27,CASSLLGKGQETQYF,TGTGCCAGCAGTTTATTGGGGAAGGGGCAAGAGACCCAGTACTTC
NA,TRBD2,TRBJ2-2,TRBV9,CASRMGTSGVGELFF,TGTGCCAGCAGGATGGGGACTAGCGGGGTTGGGGAGCTGTTTTTT
NA,TRBD2,TRBJ2-3,TRBV7-2,CASSWGLAGSQDTQYF,TGTGCCAGCAGCTGGGGGCTAGCGGGGAGCCAAGATACGCAGTATTTT
NA,TRBD1,TRBJ1-2,TRBV30,CAWSNTGTGARRGYTF,TGTGCCTGGAGTAACACCGGGACAGGGGCCCGGAGGGGCTACACCTTC
once,NA,TRBJ2-7,TRBV7-2,CASRRTALSYEQYF,TGTGCCAGCAGACGGACGGCGCTTTCCTACGAGCAGTACTTC
NA,NA,TRBJ1-1,TRBV10-1,CASSESRKGNTEAFF,TGCGCCAGCAGTGAGTCGCGGAAGGGGAACACTGAAGCTTTCTTT
NA,NA,TRBJ1-1,TRBV9,CASSEWGPEAFF,TGTGCCAGCAGCGAGTGGGGGCCAGAAGCTTTCTTT
NA,NA,TRBJ1-1,TRBV27,CASSLGWPIGNTEAFF,TGTGCCAGCAGTTTAGGCTGGCCTATTGGGAACACTGAAGCTTTCTTT
NA,NA,TRBJ2-4,TRBV7-2,CASSPDPRKNIQYF,TGTGCCAGCAGCCCGGACCCTCGAAAAAACATTCAGTACTTC
once,NA,TRBJ1-2,TRBV13,CASSWGTSDAGYTF,TGTGCCAGCAGCTGGGGGACATCAGATGCTGGCTACACCTTC